This T cell receptor (beta chain) was found in a study of T cells expressing NK-cell markers. Background on the study: Eight donors were sequenced, seven testing HCMV-seropositive and one testing seronegative. General observations from the study: The CD3+CD56-NKG2C+ fraction was also led by these clonotypes in a handful of donors.

With regard to this clonotype: Its antigen is not known.

TCR beta libraries carry UMIs added by 5'RACE template switching. TCRdb re-called the 5' RACE reads and catalogs CDR3 proteins one per entry, DNA excluded. The sample data list 150,000 to 180,000 distinct CDR3 sequences. This CDR3 region has 15 residues. Per germline, CDR1 SGHVS and CDR2 FNYEAQ. The origin of this receptor is a woman between 50 and 59 years old in good health. The sequencing sample was made of blood T cells: a sorted CD56 or NKG2C T cell subset, CD4+ or CD8+ T cells, or bulk PBMC T cells (not recorded which). The chain links TRBV7-6 to TRBJ2-3; the D gene TCRdb calls, TRBD1, cannot be checked with no DNA. CDR3 residues: CASSETGPRGDTQYF. Combining the CDR3 with reference TRBV7-6 and TRBJ2-3 gives the whole variable domain GAGVSQSPRYKVTKRGQDVALRCDPISGHVSLYWYRQALGQGPEFLTYFNYEAQQDKSGLPNDRFSAERPEGSISTLTIQRTEQRDSAMYRCASSETGPRGDTQYFGPGTRLTVL.